The 10 T cell receptor beta chains below come from one sample, sequenced in a study of cytomegalovirus exposure and HLA in healthy donors. PCR was performed using 60 Vbeta and 13 Jbeta primers. Produced via immunoSEQ multiplex PCR; TCRdb's table is partial and in-frame only. The repertoire holds fewer than 350,000 clones, with roughly 90% as singletons. Sequencing was carried out using PBMCs. Receptor source: a woman aged 18-35 years in good health and CMV-seronegative.

The rearrangement joins TRBV29-1 to TRBJ2-1, with 10 bases lining up with TRBD1. Germline V gene data show CDR1 as SQVTM and CDR2 as ANQGSEA. This CDR3 contains 13 residues. V gave up 5 bases and J gave up 6 bases; unmatched junction bases: 4. This CDR3 reads CSVSGTGVNEQFF. Written as DNA, the CDR3 is TGCAGCGTTTCCGGGACAGGGGTCAATGAGCAGTTCTTC.

This chain uses TRBV19 with TRBJ2-6; TRBD1 agrees at 7 bases. The CDR3 covers 18 residues. Germline V CDR1 and CDR2: LNHDA, SQIVND (reference sequence). Trimming cost V 6 bases and J 0 bases; bases outside gene matches: 11. CDR3 coding DNA: TGTGCCAGTAGCGCAGCCGGGACAGTCTACTCTGGGGCCAACGTCCTGACTTTC. Translated, it gives CASSAAGTVYSGANVLTF.

The gene calls are TRBV30 and TRBJ1-1; 7 bases agree with TRBD1. V was pared by 0 bases and J by 0 bases, with 7 bases of the junction left unmatched. CDR3 length equals 16 residues. Germline CDR1 GTSNPN, CDR2 SVGIG (reference sequence). CDR3 bases: TGTGCCTGGAGTGTAAAGGGGGCCGGAGTGAACACTGAAGCTTTCTTT. Protein sequence: CAWSVKGAGVNTEAFF.

This clone was observed a single time. This chain joins TRBV7-6 and TRBJ1-1, with D tentatively TRBD1 (5 bases). Germline lookup yields CDR1 SGHVS and CDR2 FNYEAQ. V was pared by 1 base and J by 11 bases, with 17 bases between. The CDR3 is made up of 14 amino acids. DNA for the CDR3: TGTGCCAGCAGCTTAGGGGTCCAGGGCTTGGACGCTTTCTTT. Translating gives CASSLGVQGLDAFF.

This chain connects TRBV6-1 to TRBJ1-1; 8 nucleotides match TRBD1. V trimming: 4 bases; J trimming: 0 bases; junction bases outside the gene matches: 4. Germline CDR1 is MNHNS and CDR2 is SASEGT. This CDR3 region has 15 residues. Here the CDR3 reads CASSAWTGLNTEAFF. The CDR3 DNA reads TGTGCCAGCAGTGCATGGACAGGGTTGAACACTGAAGCTTTCTTT.

This chain uses TRBV10-3 with TRBJ2-1; 8 nucleotides line up with TRBD1. Germline lookup yields CDR1 ENHRY and CDR2 SYGVKD. This CDR3 is 18 amino acids long. Trimming cost V 2 bases and J 3 bases; bases outside gene matches: 12. This CDR3 is CAISEVGRGLSVYNEQFF. As DNA, the CDR3 is TGTGCCATCAGTGAGGTCGGCAGGGGGCTAAGCGTCTACAATGAGCAGTTCTTC.

The rearrangement joins TRBV6-1 to TRBJ2-1; tentatively, D is TRBD1 (6 bases). Trimming took off 6 bases at V and 0 bases at J, with 12 bases between the two ends. The germline gives CDR1 MNHNS, CDR2 SASEGT. The CDR3 spans 15 residues. CDR3 in DNA: TGTGCCAGCAGCGAAAGGGGGAGCTCCTACAATGAGCAGTTCTTC. Encoded protein: CASSERGSSYNEQFF.

With respect to this clone: One end of the junction is discordant with germline, which a read error may explain. The V call is TRBV7-9, the J call TRBJ2-7; 10 nucleotides align to TRBD2. The CDR3 is made up of 15 amino acids. Per germline, CDR1 SEHNR and CDR2 FQNEAQ (reference sequence). The CDR3 here is CSSSATVAGGNEQYF. CDR3 bases: TGTTCCAGCAGCGCCACAGTAGCGGGGGGAAACGAGCAGTACTTC.

The chain links TRBV29-1 to TRBJ1-1; 8 nucleotides align to TRBD1. The CDR3 sequence is 11 residues long. Germline values: CDR1 SQVTM, CDR2 ANQGSEA. The V gene end was trimmed by 7 bases and the J gene end by 5 bases; junction bases not matched to a gene: 3. CDR3 amino acids: CSGYRGTEAFF. The CDR3 DNA follows: TGCAGCGGATACAGGGGGACTGAAGCTTTCTTT.

The chain carries TRBV30 and TRBJ1-3; possible D gene TRBD1, 5 bases. CDR1 is GTSNPN, CDR2 SVGIG, per germline (reference sequence). The CDR3 has 16 amino acids. V was trimmed by 4 bases and J by 5 bases, leaving 21 bases between them. The chain's CDR3 is CAWTRLPGLPRNTIYF. In nucleotides, the CDR3 is TGTGCCTGGACACGTCTCCCGGGACTCCCCAGAAACACCATATATTTT. The whole variable domain, remainder taken from reference TRBV30 and TRBJ1-3, is SQTIHQWPATLVQPVGSPLSLECTVEGTSNPNLYWYRQAAGRGLQLLFYSVGIGQISSEVPQNLSASRPQDRQFILSSKKLLLSDSGFYLCAWTRLPGLPRNTIYFGEGSWLTVV.